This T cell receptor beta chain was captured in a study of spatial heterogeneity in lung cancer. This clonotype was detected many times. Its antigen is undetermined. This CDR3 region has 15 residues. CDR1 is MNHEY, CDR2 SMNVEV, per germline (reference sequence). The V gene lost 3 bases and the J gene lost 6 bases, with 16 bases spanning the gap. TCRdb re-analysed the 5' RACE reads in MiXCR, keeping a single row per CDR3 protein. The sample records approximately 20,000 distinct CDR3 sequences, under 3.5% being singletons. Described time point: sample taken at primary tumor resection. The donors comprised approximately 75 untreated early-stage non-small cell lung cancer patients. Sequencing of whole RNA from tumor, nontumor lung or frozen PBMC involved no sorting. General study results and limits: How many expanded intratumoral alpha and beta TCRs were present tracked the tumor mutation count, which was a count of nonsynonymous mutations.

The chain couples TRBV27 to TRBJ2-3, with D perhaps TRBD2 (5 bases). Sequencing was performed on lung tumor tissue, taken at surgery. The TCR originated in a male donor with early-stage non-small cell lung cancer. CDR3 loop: CASSFSGLSFDTQYF. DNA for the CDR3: TGTGCCAGCAGTTTTTCAGGACTCTCGTTTGATACGCAGTATTTT.